One and the same sample provided the 17 T cell receptor beta chains below, sequenced in a study of T-cell reconstitution after alpha-beta-depleted transplantation in children. A TCRbeta library incorporating unique molecular identifiers was prepared. One entry per CDR3 protein results from TCRdb running MiXCR on the PCR reads. The table includes 200,000 to 250,000 distinct CDR3 sequences, 8.2% detected once. The sequenced sample was PBMCs, mostly from graft donor cells, obtained 180 days after TCRalphabeta/CD19-depleted stem cell transplant. The receptors derive from a male patient younger than 18 who had a stem cell transplant for acute lymphoblastic leukemia, so the T cells may come from the graft donor.

This clonotype has a count of ten or more. V gene TRBV7-3 combines with J gene TRBJ2-1; the D is unclear. The V end lost 1 base, the J end lost 6 bases, and 7 bases lay between the germline ends. The CDR3 covers 13 residues. Germline V gene data show CDR1 as SGHTA and CDR2 as FQGTGA. This chain's CDR3 is CASSLSKSNEQFF. CDR3 in DNA: TGTGCCAGCAGCTTAAGTAAGAGCAATGAGCAGTTCTTC.

The table lists this clonotype with many counts. The chain uses TRBV3-1 and TRBJ2-1, with a weak D call TRBD1 (6 bases). This CDR3 is 14 amino acids long. V shed 1 base and J shed 7 bases, with 11 bases lying between them. Germline V CDR1 and CDR2: LGHDT, YNNKEL (reference sequence). The CDR3 sequence is CASSQVQGKNEQFF. CDR3 DNA sequence: TGTGCCAGCAGCCAAGTCCAGGGGAAGAATGAGCAGTTCTTC.

This clonotype was seen at least ten times. The CDR3 nucleotides are TGCGCCAGCAGCCGAGAGGTTGGGAGGCCCACAGATACGCAGTATTTT. This sequence encodes CASSREVGRPTDTQYF. The chain has TRBV4-3 and TRBJ2-3; D is possibly TRBD2 (6 bases). Germline loops: CDR1 LGHNA, CDR2 YSLEER. V gave up 4 bases and J gave up 2 bases, with 16 bases separating them. The CDR3 runs to 16 residues.

This clonotype has more than one count but fewer than ten. The rearrangement joins TRBV19 to TRBJ2-6, with 8 nucleotides matching TRBD1. The J segment lost 1 base and the V segment lost 6 bases, leaving 8 bases of the junction unmatched. The CDR3 is 17 amino acids. Per germline, CDR1 LNHDA and CDR2 SQIVND (reference sequence). DNA of the CDR3: TGTGCCAGTAGACCGACAGGGGTTGAATCTGGGGCCAACGTCCTGACTTTC. Its translation: CASRPTGVESGANVLTF. Supplemented by reference TRBV19 and TRBJ2-6, the full variable domain reads DGGITQSPKYLFRKEGQNVTLSCEQNLNHDAMYWYRQDPGQGLRLIYYSQIVNDFQKGDIAEGYSVSREKKESFPLTVTSAQKNPTAFYLCASRPTGVESGANVLTFGAGSRLTVL.

For this clonotype: Given a much more abundant clone one base away, this may be a read error. V is TRBV15 and J is TRBJ1-4, with TRBD1 matching over 7 bases. The CDR3 is 17 residues long. Germline V lookup: CDR1 LNHNV, CDR2 YYDKDF (reference sequence). V dropped 8 bases and J dropped 3; count of bases not matched to a gene: 15. This CDR3 is CATGKSLGGRSNEKLFF. CDR3 sequence (DNA): TGTGCCACCGGGAAGTCTCTAGGGGGCAGGTCTAATGAAAAACTGTTTTTT. Together with reference TRBV15 and TRBJ1-4, the CDR3 gives the full variable domain: DAMVIQNPRYQVTQFGKPVTLSCSQTLNHNVMYWYQQKSSQAPKLLFHYYDKDFNNEADTPDNFQSRRPNTSFCFLDIRSPGLGDTAMYLCATGKSLGGRSNEKLFFGSGTQLSVL.

This clonotype came up many times. This rearrangement joins TRBV20-1 to TRBJ2-3; no definite D call. V lost 3 bases and J 4 bases, leaving 8 bases between the germline ends. The length of the CDR3 is 12 residues. Germline V gene sequence: CDR1 DFQATT, CDR2 SNEGSKA (reference sequence). The DNA of the CDR3 is TGCAGTGCTAGTGACCGATCAGATACGCAGTATTTT. Translating it yields CSASDRSDTQYF.

This clonotype has at least ten counts. The rearrangement joins TRBV12-3 or TRBV12-4 to TRBJ1-1; D remains unclear. The CDR3 has 14 amino acids. V lost 0 bases and J lost 5, with 10 bases in between. CDR3 region: CASSLAGLMTEAFF. CDR3 bases: TGTGCCAGCAGTTTAGCTGGACTTATGACTGAAGCTTTCTTT.

In the case of this clonotype: A read error is possible here, since a much larger clone lies one base away. The rearrangement joins TRBV13 to TRBJ2-7; unclear D gene. The germline V gene encodes CDR1 PRHDT and CDR2 FYEKMQ (reference sequence). Trimming shortened V by 0 bases and J by 4 bases, and 10 bases separated the two germline ends. The CDR3 sequence is 14 residues long. The CDR3 loop is CASSLGLIGYEQYF. The CDR3 region has the DNA TGTGCCAGCAGCTTAGGCCTAATAGGGTACGAGCAGTACTTC. Full variable domain (rest looked up from reference TRBV13 and TRBJ2-7): AAGVIQSPRHLIKEKRETATLKCYPIPRHDTVYWYQQGPGQDPQFLISFYEKMQSDKGSIPDRFSAQQFSDYHSELNMSSLELGDSALYFCASSLGLIGYEQYFGPGTRLTVT.

As regards this clonotype: It may be a read error: a sequence one base away is much more abundant. The chain is built from TRBV20-1 and TRBJ1-4; 8 nucleotides align to TRBD1. The CDR3 spans 16 residues. The V gene's germline CDR1 is DFQATT and CDR2 SNEGSKA (reference sequence). V trimming: 6 bases; J trimming: 6 bases; junction bases outside the gene matches: 15. For the CDR3, the DNA is TGCAGTGCAAAGATTTCTGGGACAGGCACTCATGAAAAACTGTTTTTT. Its protein is CSAKISGTGTHEKLFF.

This clonotype occurred many times. V gene TRBV12-3 or TRBV12-4 combines with J gene TRBJ1-4; 8 bases line up with TRBD1. The CDR3 consists of 15 residues. V shed 4 bases and J 3 bases; nucleotides not matched to a gene: 4. CDR3 in DNA: TGTGCCAGCAGTTCTCAGGGGGCGGCTAATGAAAAACTGTTTTTT. Translation: CASSSQGAANEKLFF.

This clonotype showed up many times. The rearrangement joins TRBV12-3 or TRBV12-4 to TRBJ2-3; D is possibly TRBD2 (5 bases). This CDR3 is built from 13 residues. Between the trimmed V and J ends, which lost 4 bases and 4 bases, there was a span of 9 bases. CDR3 DNA: TGTGCCAGCAGTTCCACGGAGGCAGATACGCAGTATTTT. It codes for CASSSTEADTQYF.

This clonotype turned up a few times. The V call is TRBV19, the J call TRBJ2-7; 7 bases align to TRBD1. The CDR3 extends over 16 amino acids. From germline, CDR1 is LNHDA and CDR2 SQIVND (reference sequence). With 5 bases clipped from V and 2 bases from J, the junction kept 12 bases outside the gene matches. The CDR3 coding sequence is TGTGCCAGTAGTTTCTACGAGGACAGGTTAGCCTACGAGCAGTACTTC. Translated: CASSFYEDRLAYEQYF.

This clonotype was counted at least ten times. The CDR3 loop is CASSPWGVAMGKNIQYF. The CDR3, as DNA: TGTGCCAGCAGCCCATGGGGGGTAGCCATGGGCAAAAACATTCAGTACTTC. V usage is TRBV7-3 and J usage is TRBJ2-4; a possible D gene is TRBD2 (6 bases). This CDR3 comprises 17 residues. CDR1 is SGHTA, CDR2 FQGTGA, per germline. Trimming took off 5 bases at V and 3 bases at J, with 20 bases between the two ends.

This clonotype was picked up many times. V usage is TRBV5-1 and J usage is TRBJ2-5; 8 bases align to TRBD1. Per the germline V gene, CDR1 is SGHRS and CDR2 is YFSETQ. V was pared by 6 bases and J by 2 bases, with 6 bases of the junction left unmatched. The CDR3 runs to 14 residues. The CDR3, as DNA: TGCGCCAGCATCAGGGGGCCGGGGCAAGAGACCCAGTACTTC. Its protein product is CASIRGPGQETQYF.

This clonotype showed up many times. The chain links TRBV4-1 to TRBJ2-6; D ambiguous. V gave up 5 bases and J gave up 0 bases, with 8 bases separating them. There are 15 residues in the CDR3. Germline CDR1 is MGHRA and CDR2 is YSYEKL. The CDR3 spells CASSLIISGANVLTF. CDR3 nucleotides: TGCGCCAGCAGCTTAATTATCTCTGGGGCCAACGTCCTGACTTTC.

Ten or more counts support this clonotype. The chain uses TRBV20-1 and TRBJ1-1; possible D gene TRBD1, 6 bases. The CDR3 spans 13 residues. V was cut by 7 bases and J by 0 bases, with 12 bases left in between. The germline V gene has CDR1 DFQATT and CDR2 SNEGSKA (reference sequence). CDR3 coding DNA: TGCAGTGGCGTCCAGGGGTTGAACACTGAAGCTTTCTTT. It specifies CSGVQGLNTEAFF.

This clonotype was observed at least ten times. The V call is TRBV6-5, the J call TRBJ1-6; 8 bases match TRBD1. The ends lost 6 bases at V and 10 bases at J; junction bases unmatched: 8. CDR1 and CDR2 (germline): MNHEY, SVGAGI. This CDR3 spans 14 amino acids. This CDR3 is CASRRQGLNSPLHF. In DNA form, the CDR3 reads TGTGCCAGCAGACGACAGGGGCTTAACTCACCCCTCCACTTT.